This passage covers 21 T cell receptor beta chains from one sample sequenced in a study of T cells in Graves' hyperthyroidism and ophthalmopathy. Amplification of TCR beta CDR3 regions used RNA as the template. The primer set for the first-round RT-PCR of the TCR CDR3 was HTBI. Via MiXCR, TCRdb re-called the multiplex PCR reads, giving one row per CDR3 protein. Of around 350,000 distinct CDR3 sequences listed, 13% to 15% are singletons. Sequencing was performed on blood. These receptors were collected from a woman aged 55-69 years with Graves' ophthalmopathy.

This clonotype was seen a handful of times. One junction end does not reproduce the germline sequence, and a read error may be involved. The chain has TRBV7-9 and TRBJ2-7; 9 bases are a match to TRBD2. This CDR3 has 15 amino acids. Germline V gene sequence: CDR1 SEHNR, CDR2 FQNEAQ (reference sequence). As DNA, the CDR3 is TGTGCCAGCAGCTTAGAAGCTAGCGGGGCCTACGGGCAGTACTTC. Translating gives CASSLEASGAYGQYF.

V usage is TRBV6-1 and J usage is TRBJ1-6; 8 nucleotides align to TRBD1. The V gene end was trimmed by 6 bases and the J gene end by 5 bases; junction bases not matched to a gene: 0. CDR1 and CDR2 (germline): MNHNS, SASEGT. The CDR3 has 13 residues. The CDR3 loop is CASRGQDNSPLHF. For the CDR3, the DNA is TGTGCCAGCAGGGGACAGGATAATTCACCCCTCCACTTT.

The chain is built from TRBV6-5 and TRBJ2-3, with D uncertain. The CDR3 has 15 amino acids. V dropped 0 bases and J dropped 2 bases, with 9 bases sitting between them. Germline CDR1 is MNHEY and CDR2 is SVGAGI. The CDR3 reads CASSYSFRTTDTQYF. The CDR3 region has the DNA TGTGCCAGCAGTTACTCGTTCAGGACCACAGATACGCAGTATTTT.

This clonotype was recorded many times. This chain uses TRBV20-1 with TRBJ1-1, with unresolved D. Trimming took 3 bases from V and 1 from J, leaving 6 bases between them. This CDR3 region has 12 residues. The germline V gene has CDR1 DFQATT and CDR2 SNEGSKA (reference sequence). The DNA for the CDR3 is TGCAGTGCTAGTGAGAGGAACACTGAAGCTTTCTTT. This encodes CSASERNTEAFF.

The V call is TRBV30, the J call TRBJ1-2, with D possibly matching TRBD1 (5 bases). The V end lost 3 bases, the J end lost 3 bases, and 11 bases lay between the germline ends. CDR3 length: 13 amino acids. Germline V CDR1 and CDR2: GTSNPN, SVGIG (reference sequence). This chain's CDR3 is CAWSRDRHYGYTF. The CDR3 coding sequence is TGTGCCTGGAGCCGGGACCGGCACTATGGCTACACCTTC.

This clonotype showed up many times. The gene calls are TRBV28 and TRBJ2-4; 9 bases align to TRBD2. V trimming: 6 bases; J trimming: 2 bases; junction bases outside the gene matches: 5. Germline V lookup: CDR1 MDHEN, CDR2 SYDVKM. The CDR3 is 15 amino acids. CDR3 coding DNA: TGTGCCAGCAGCGGTAGCGGGAGTTCCAAAAACATTCAGTACTTC. It encodes CASSGSGSSKNIQYF.

This CDR3 reads CASSLVEGAPGNEQFF. The CDR3 DNA is TGTGCCAGCAGCTTAGTGGAGGGGGCGCCGGGGAATGAGCAGTTCTTC. V is TRBV13 and J is TRBJ2-1; D might be TRBD1 (7 bases). Between the trimmed V and J ends, which lost 1 base and 7 bases, there was a span of 17 bases. The germline V gene encodes CDR1 PRHDT and CDR2 FYEKMQ (reference sequence). This CDR3 is 16 amino acids long.

In the case of this clonotype: This may arise from a read error, as a much more abundant clone is one base away. This chain connects TRBV24-1 to TRBJ2-1; D tentatively fits TRBD1 or TRBD2 (5 bases each). Gene TRBJ2-7 matches the end of the DNA better, so the J call may be wrong. The CDR3 contains 14 residues. Germline V gene sequence: CDR1 KGHDR, CDR2 SFDVKD. CDR3 nucleotide sequence: TGTGCCACCAGTGACCCCGGGACGTTCAATGAGCAGTACTTC. Translated, it gives CATSDPGTFNEQYF.

This clonotype has ten or more counts. The chain carries TRBV12-3 or TRBV12-4 and TRBJ1-4, with 7 bases that match TRBD1. With V trimmed by 6 bases and J by 7 bases, 8 bases remained unmatched. The CDR3 loop spans 14 amino acids. In DNA form, the CDR3 reads TGTGCCAGCAGGTCACAGGGGTTCAGTGAAAAACTGTTTTTT. Translation gives CASRSQGFSEKLFF.

This clonotype was observed at least ten times. The genes are TRBV11-2 and TRBJ2-1; D is possibly TRBD2 (5 bases). From germline, CDR1 is SGHAT and CDR2 FQNNGV. The CDR3 has 15 amino acids. Trimming removed 7 bases at V and 0 bases at J, with 13 bases between. CDR3 in amino acids: CASKVATSSYNEQFF. The CDR3 DNA follows: TGTGCCAGCAAAGTAGCGACGAGCTCCTACAATGAGCAGTTCTTC.

This clonotype has just a few counts. The chain couples TRBV28 to TRBJ2-3, with D perhaps TRBD2 (6 bases). V shed 5 bases and J shed 5 bases, with 23 bases lying between them. Per germline, CDR1 MDHEN and CDR2 SYDVKM. The CDR3 runs 17 residues. The CDR3 bases are TGTGCCAGCAGTCCGAACCTGTGGCGGGATCGTAAAGATACGCAGTATTTT. The encoded protein is CASSPNLWRDRKDTQYF.

This clonotype was recorded many times. The gene calls are TRBV20-1 and TRBJ2-5; TRBD2 agrees at 7 bases. Germline V CDR1 and CDR2: DFQATT, SNEGSKA (reference sequence). With 3 bases clipped from V and 2 bases from J, the junction kept 6 bases outside the gene matches. This CDR3 region has 14 residues. For the CDR3, the DNA is TGCAGTGCTAGCGGGAGGAAGAGTCAAGAGACCCAGTACTTC. Protein: CSASGRKSQETQYF.

The CDR3 reads CASSEVLSGFGETQYF. The CDR3 DNA reads as TGTGCCAGCAGCGAAGTCCTTAGCGGGTTTGGGGAGACCCAGTACTTC. This chain joins TRBV7-6 and TRBJ2-5; TRBD2 agrees at 7 bases. V was pared by 5 bases and J by 5 bases, with 14 bases of the junction left unmatched. The CDR3 extends over 16 amino acids. The V gene's germline CDR1 is SGHVS and CDR2 FNYEAQ.

This clonotype was seen more than once but under ten times. The chain is built from TRBV15 and TRBJ2-7; a weak D match, TRBD1 (6 bases). CDR1 and CDR2 from the germline V gene are LNHNV and YYDKDF (reference sequence). This CDR3 has 15 residues. V shed 1 base and J shed 3 bases, with 13 bases lying between them. CDR3 nucleotide sequence: TGTGCCACCAGCAGAGGGTTGGGGGCAGACTACGAGCAGTACTTC. Its translation is CATSRGLGADYEQYF.

The rearrangement uses TRBV19 and TRBJ2-1; 11 nucleotides align to TRBD2. The CDR3 spans 16 residues. After removal of 0 bases from V and 9 bases from J, the junction contained 7 bases not matched to a gene. Germline CDR1 reads LNHDA; CDR2 reads SQIVND (reference sequence). In DNA, the CDR3 is TGTGCCAGTAGTATAGATCCGCCGCTAGCGGGAGGTGAGCAGTTCTTC. This gives the protein CASSIDPPLAGGEQFF.

This clonotype was counted ten times or more. This rearrangement joins TRBV20-1 to TRBJ1-4, with TRBD1 identical over 10 bases. In germline, CDR1 is DFQATT, CDR2 SNEGSKA (reference sequence). The V and J ends lost 6 bases and 8 bases, in that order; junction bases with no gene match: 6. The CDR3 contains 13 residues. CDR3 sequence (DNA): TGCAGTGCCTATGACAGGGGGCGCGAAAAACTGTTTTTT. This translates into CSAYDRGREKLFF.

This clonotype was found a few times. J is TRBJ1-6 and V is TRBV27; D is uncertain. The length of the CDR3 is 13 residues. V dropped 1 base and J dropped 11 bases, with 9 bases sitting between them. Per germline, CDR1 MNHEY and CDR2 SMNVEV (reference sequence). The CDR3 DNA sequence: TGTGCCAGCAGTTTATTTTGGGGTACACCCCTCCACTTT. This gives the protein CASSLFWGTPLHF.

In this sample, this clonotype turned up a few times. The J gene is TRBJ1-5, the V gene TRBV7-9; no reliable D call. Germline V gene lookup returns CDR1 SEHNR and CDR2 FQNEAQ (reference sequence). This CDR3 region has 14 residues. Trimming stripped 2 bases from V and 8 bases from J, with 13 bases between. The CDR3 sequence is CASSLMGEGKPQHF. The CDR3 DNA follows: TGTGCCAGCAGCTTAATGGGAGAGGGAAAGCCCCAGCATTTT.

This clonotype occurred a few times. The rearrangement links TRBV5-5 to TRBJ2-1; weak D call: TRBD2 (6 bases). The CDR3 loop spans 14 amino acids. V was clipped by 2 bases and J by 8 bases, with 14 bases between them. The germline V gene encodes CDR1 SGHKS and CDR2 YYEKEE (reference sequence). The CDR3 DNA sequence: TGTGCCAGCAGCTTTTCGGCCACGGGGGATGAGCAGTTCTTC. Amino acids: CASSFSATGDEQFF.

The V call is TRBV7-9, the J call TRBJ2-3; D call uncertain. The CDR3 length is 14 residues. Trimming pared 5 bases from V and 1 base from J, leaving 10 bases between. Per the germline V gene, CDR1 is SEHNR and CDR2 is FQNEAQ (reference sequence). CDR3 sequence reads: CASSQKAGTDTQYF. Written as DNA, the CDR3 is TGTGCCAGCAGCCAAAAGGCTGGCACAGATACGCAGTATTTT.

This clonotype was recorded a few times. The chain employs TRBV6-5 and TRBJ2-1, with 8 bases aligning to TRBD2. Germline-derived CDR1 and CDR2 are MNHEY and SVGAGI. Germline trimming cut 0 bases from V and 8 bases from J; bases unmatched to any gene: 6. The CDR3 runs 15 residues. The CDR3 DNA sequence: TGTGCCAGCAGTTACTCGGCGGGAGGCCCGGATGAGCAGTTCTTC. Translating gives CASSYSAGGPDEQFF.